These 24 T cell receptor beta chains came from one sample sequenced in a study of cytomegalovirus exposure and HLA in healthy donors. Both 60 Vbeta primers and 13 Jbeta primers went into the PCR. Generated by immunoSEQ multiplex PCR, the TCRdb table keeps only in-frame clones and is missing some. The sample lists about 100,000 clones, roughly three quarters seen once, with 3.5% to 5% in the top ten. The specimen was PBMCs. The receptors were sampled from a female donor in good health and CMV-seropositive.

Comments on this clone: Other DNA sequences in the sample encode the same CDR3. The chain links TRBV18 to TRBJ1-2; 10 nucleotides align to TRBD1. This CDR3 has 14 residues. V dropped 3 bases and J dropped 5; count of bases not matched to a gene: 3. The germline V gene has CDR1 KGHSH and CDR2 LQKENI. CDR3 amino acids: CASSPPGQGYGYTF. For the CDR3, the DNA is TGTGCCAGCTCACCCCCGGGACAGGGGTATGGCTACACCTTC. The variable domain in full, completed from reference TRBV18 and TRBJ1-2, reads NAGVMQNPRHLVRRRGQEARLRCSPMKGHSHVYWYRQLPEEGLKFMVYLQKENIIDESGMPKERFSAEFPKEGPSILRIQQVVRGDSAAYFCASSPPGQGYGYTFGSGTRLTVV.

A few counts support this clone. The rearrangement links TRBV4-2 to TRBJ2-7; D is possibly TRBD1 (6 bases). The CDR3 length is 17 residues. Germline-derived CDR1 and CDR2 are LGHNA and YNFKEQ. Trimming removed 0 bases from V and 6 bases from J, with 21 bases in between. Written as DNA, the CDR3 is TGTGCCAGCAGCCAAGATTTGGCCGCACAGGGAAGGAGCGAGCAGTACTTC. The encoded protein is CASSQDLAAQGRSEQYF.

This chain links TRBV19 with TRBJ2-5; the D gene is possibly TRBD2 (6 bases). V dropped 3 bases and J dropped 11 bases, with 16 bases sitting between them. CDR3 length equals 13 residues. CDR1 is LNHDA, CDR2 SQIVND, per germline (reference sequence). The CDR3 loop is CASSIAGTREQYF. The CDR3 DNA reads as TGTGCCAGTAGTATCGCCGGGACCCGGGAGCAGTACTTC. Full variable domain (rest looked up from reference TRBV19 and TRBJ2-5): DGGITQSPKYLFRKEGQNVTLSCEQNLNHDAMYWYRQDPGQGLRLIYYSQIVNDFQKGDIAEGYSVSREKKESFPLTVTSAQKNPTAFYLCASSIAGTREQYFGPGTRLLVL.

About this clone itself: Mismatch with germline at one junction end may stem from a read error. V gene TRBV6-5 combines with J gene TRBJ2-6, with D possibly matching TRBD2 (6 bases). The CDR3 covers 13 residues. The germline V gene encodes CDR1 MNHEY and CDR2 SVGAGI. The CDR3 bases are TGTGCCAGCCGGAGGGCTGGGGCCAACGGCCTGACTTTC. Its translation is CASRRAGANGLTF.

The genes are TRBV2 and TRBJ2-3; the D gene is possibly TRBD2 (5 bases). This CDR3 is built from 13 residues. V was cut by 4 bases and J by 1 base, with 6 bases left in between. Germline V gives CDR1 SNHLY, CDR2 FYNNEI. CDR3 amino acids: CASSGRRTDTQYF. The CDR3 DNA is TGTGCCAGCAGTGGGAGGCGCACAGATACGCAGTATTTT.

The rearrangement joins TRBV18 to TRBJ2-7, with D tentatively TRBD1 (5 bases). CDR3 size: 12 residues. The V gene's germline CDR1 is KGHSH and CDR2 LQKENI. V was clipped by 2 bases and J by 3 bases, with 5 bases between them. CDR3 DNA sequence: TGTGCCAGCTCACCAAGGGGCTACGAGCAGTACTTC. Residues: CASSPRGYEQYF.

This chain uses TRBV19 with TRBJ1-6; no clear D. V lost 0 bases and J lost 5, with 5 bases in between. CDR3 size: 14 residues. Germline lookup yields CDR1 LNHDA and CDR2 SQIVND (reference sequence). The CDR3 DNA sequence: TGTGCCAGTAGTATAGACCGAGATAATTCACCCCTCCACTTT. As protein: CASSIDRDNSPLHF.

The genes are TRBV18 and TRBJ2-2; a possible D gene is TRBD2 (6 bases). Germline lookup yields CDR1 KGHSH and CDR2 LQKENI. V shed 3 bases and J shed 4 bases, with 9 bases lying between them. CDR3 length: 14 residues. The CDR3 here is CASSPEGSTGELFF. The CDR3 DNA reads as TGTGCCAGCTCACCGGAGGGATCCACCGGGGAGCTGTTTTTT.

The rearrangement links TRBV10-3 to TRBJ2-7; D gene unclear. Germline V lookup: CDR1 ENHRY, CDR2 SYGVKD. This CDR3 comprises 12 residues. V was pared by 4 bases and J by 3 bases, with 7 bases between. CDR3 amino acids: CAISGGSYEQYF. The CDR3 DNA sequence: TGTGCCATCAGTGGCGGAAGCTACGAGCAGTACTTC.

This clone was observed a handful of times. The V call is TRBV5-1, the J call TRBJ1-3; D uncertain. The V gene's germline CDR1 is SGHRS and CDR2 YFSETQ. The CDR3 sequence is 16 residues long. V lost 2 bases and J 0 bases, leaving 12 bases between the germline ends. CDR3 sequence (DNA): TGCGCCAGCAGCTTACGGGGAAGCAGCTCTGGAAACACCATATATTTT. Residues: CASSLRGSSSGNTIYF.

Worth noting for this clone: At one boundary the junction diverges from the germline segment, which might be a read error. This chain joins TRBV7-8 and TRBJ1-1; D is unresolved. Germline CDR1 and CDR2: SGHVS and FQNEAQ. The CDR3 runs to 14 residues. Here the CDR3 DNA reads TGTGCCAGCAGCCGTCGAGCCCGCGACACTGGAGCTTTCTTT. Translation gives CASSRRARDTGAFF.

The chain uses TRBV7-9 and TRBJ2-2; 7 bases match TRBD1. The CDR3 is 15 amino acids. V dropped 0 bases and J dropped 6; count of bases not matched to a gene: 4. Germline V gene data show CDR1 as SEHNR and CDR2 as FQNEAQ (reference sequence). CDR3 nucleotides: TGTGCCAGCAGCTTAGCGCGGCAGGGGGCCGGGGAGCTGTTTTTT. This encodes CASSLARQGAGELFF.

The V and J genes are TRBV7-2 and TRBJ2-5, with D perhaps TRBD2 (5 bases). This CDR3 spans 13 amino acids. Trimming took 1 base from V and 7 from J, leaving 10 bases between them. Germline lookup yields CDR1 SGHTA and CDR2 FQGNSA. Here the CDR3 DNA reads TGTGCCAGCAGCTTAGGGCCCGAGGGGACCCAGTACTTC. Translating it yields CASSLGPEGTQYF.

The genes are TRBV5-1 and TRBJ1-1; 7 positions match TRBD1. This CDR3 is 15 amino acids long. The V gene end was trimmed by 4 bases and the J gene end by 0 bases; junction bases not matched to a gene: 6. CDR1 is SGHRS, CDR2 YFSETQ, per germline. In DNA, the CDR3 is TGCGCCAGCAGCCATCAGGGACAGCTGAACACTGAAGCTTTCTTT. This gives the protein CASSHQGQLNTEAFF.

This chain uses TRBV23-1 with TRBJ1-1, with D possibly TRBD1 on 6 matching bases. TRBV23-1 has ORF status, its function being uncertain. CDR3 length: 13 residues. Trimming stripped 3 bases from V and 11 bases from J, with 16 bases between. The CDR3 loop is CASSQTRDKGAFF. DNA of the CDR3: TGCGCCAGCAGTCAGACCCGGGACAAGGGGGCTTTCTTT.

The chain combines TRBV5-1 with TRBJ2-7, with 9 bases lining up with TRBD1. The CDR3 totals 15 residues. J lost 5 bases, V lost 2 bases, and 8 bases had no gene match. Germline V lookup: CDR1 SGHRS, CDR2 YFSETQ. The CDR3 is CASSFYGDRANEQYF. The CDR3 DNA reads TGCGCCAGCAGCTTCTACGGGGACAGGGCGAACGAGCAGTACTTC.

This rearrangement joins TRBV11-2 to TRBJ1-2; 7 positions match TRBD1. The germline gives CDR1 SGHAT, CDR2 FQNNGV. The CDR3 covers 15 residues. V shed 1 base and J 8 bases; nucleotides not matched to a gene: 10. CDR3 region: CASSLVLDRAGGYTF. In DNA, the CDR3 is TGTGCCAGCAGCTTAGTCCTAGACAGGGCGGGGGGCTACACCTTC.

This clone came up a few times. V gene TRBV6-5 combines with J gene TRBJ2-5, with D perhaps matching TRBD2 (5 bases). The CDR3 runs 13 residues. Germline CDR1 reads MNHEY; CDR2 reads SVGAGI. The V end lost 5 bases, the J end lost 3 bases, and 10 bases lay between the germline ends. CDR3 sequence: CASSVRGKETQYF. The DNA of the CDR3 is TGTGCCAGCAGTGTCCGGGGAAAAGAGACCCAGTACTTC.

The CDR3 reads CASTRQGHTGELFF. The CDR3 nucleotides read TGCGCCAGCACAAGGCAGGGCCACACCGGGGAGCTGTTTTTT. The chain carries TRBV5-1 and TRBJ2-2; a weak D match, TRBD1 (5 bases). This CDR3 has 14 residues. The germline V gene encodes CDR1 SGHRS and CDR2 YFSETQ. The germline V and J ends were trimmed by 6 bases and 3 bases, with 12 bases remaining between them.

J is TRBJ2-2 and V is TRBV18; 9 bases map to TRBD2. The V gene's germline CDR1 is KGHSH and CDR2 LQKENI. This CDR3 region has 17 residues. Trimming removed 3 bases from V and 6 bases from J; junction bases left unmatched: 11. CDR3 DNA sequence: TGTGCCAGCTCACCGATTGGTCTAGCGGGAACTCCCGGGGAGCTGTTTTTT. It is translated as CASSPIGLAGTPGELFF.

The chain couples TRBV25-1 to TRBJ1-4; tentatively, D is TRBD1 (5 bases). The CDR3 totals 17 residues. Deletions cut 1 base from V and 3 bases from J, with 15 bases between. CDR1 is MGHDK and CDR2 is SYGVNS in the germline V gene. In DNA, the CDR3 is TGTGCCAGCAGTGAATTGGGGAATGGGGCCCCTAATGAAAAACTGTTTTTT. This translates into CASSELGNGAPNEKLFF. Full variable domain (outside the CDR3, taken from reference TRBV25-1 and TRBJ1-4): EADIYQTPRYLVIGTGKKITLECSQTMGHDKMYWYQQDPGMELHLIHYSYGVNSTEKGDLSSESTVSRIRTEHFPLTLESARPSHTSQYLCASSELGNGAPNEKLFFGSGTQLSVL.

This chain links TRBV5-4 with TRBJ2-5; weak D call: TRBD2 (6 bases). Trimming left V 2 bases short and J 3 bases short, with 14 bases between. Germline lookup yields CDR1 SGHNT and CDR2 YYREEE (reference sequence). The CDR3 is 15 amino acids. CDR3 in DNA: TGTGCCAGCAGCTTAAAGCGAACGGGGGAAGAGACCCAGTACTTC. It translates to CASSLKRTGEETQYF. The whole variable domain, remainder taken from reference TRBV5-4 and TRBJ2-5, is ETGVTQSPTHLIKTRGQQVTLRCSSQSGHNTVSWYQQALGQGPQFIFQYYREEENGRGNFPPRFSGLQFPNYSSELNVNALELDDSALYLCASSLKRTGEETQYFGPGTRLLVL.

The V call is TRBV30, the J call TRBJ1-2, with 8 bases lining up with TRBD1. Germline V lookup: CDR1 GTSNPN, CDR2 SVGIG (reference sequence). Losses at the gene ends were 5 bases for V and 4 bases for J; bases not matched to a gene: 6. This CDR3 spans 13 amino acids. CDR3 amino acids: CAWVRGQTYGYTF. The CDR3 coding sequence is TGTGCCTGGGTCAGGGGGCAGACCTATGGCTACACCTTC. The whole variable domain, filled in from reference TRBV30 and TRBJ1-2, reads SQTIHQWPATLVQPVGSPLSLECTVEGTSNPNLYWYRQAAGRGLQLLFYSVGIGQISSEVPQNLSASRPQDRQFILSSKKLLLSDSGFYLCAWVRGQTYGYTFGSGTRLTVV.

This clone has a single count. The chain has TRBV27 and TRBJ1-4, with a tentative D call TRBD1 (5 bases). V lost 0 bases to trimming and J lost 10 bases, with 18 bases between them. The CDR3 covers 16 residues. Germline V gene data show CDR1 as MNHEY and CDR2 as SMNVEV (reference sequence). CDR3 sequence reads: CASSLSLSPGRGKLFF. Written as DNA, the CDR3 is TGTGCCAGCAGTTTATCGTTGTCTCCAGGGCGGGGAAAACTGTTTTTT.